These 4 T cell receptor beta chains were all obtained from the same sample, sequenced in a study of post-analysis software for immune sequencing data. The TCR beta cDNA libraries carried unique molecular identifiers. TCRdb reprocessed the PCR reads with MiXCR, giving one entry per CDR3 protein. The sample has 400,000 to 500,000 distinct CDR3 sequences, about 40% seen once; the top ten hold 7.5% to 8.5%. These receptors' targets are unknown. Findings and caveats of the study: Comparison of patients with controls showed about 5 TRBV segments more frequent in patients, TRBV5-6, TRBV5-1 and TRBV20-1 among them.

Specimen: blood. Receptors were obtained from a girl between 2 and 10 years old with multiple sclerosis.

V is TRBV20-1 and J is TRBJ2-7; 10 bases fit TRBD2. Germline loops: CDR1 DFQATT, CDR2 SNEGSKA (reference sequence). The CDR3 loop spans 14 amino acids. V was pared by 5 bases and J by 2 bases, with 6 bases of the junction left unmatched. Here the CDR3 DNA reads TGCAGTGCTGGACGGACTAGCGGTACCTACGAGCAGTACTTC. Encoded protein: CSAGRTSGTYEQYF.

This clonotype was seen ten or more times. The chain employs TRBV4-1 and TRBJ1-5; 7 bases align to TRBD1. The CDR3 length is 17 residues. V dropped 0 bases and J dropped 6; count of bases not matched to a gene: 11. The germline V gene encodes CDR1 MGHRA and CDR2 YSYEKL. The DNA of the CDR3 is TGCGCCAGCAGCCAAGATCGGTGGGGACAGTCGGCTCAGCCCCAGCATTTT. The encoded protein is CASSQDRWGQSAQPQHF.

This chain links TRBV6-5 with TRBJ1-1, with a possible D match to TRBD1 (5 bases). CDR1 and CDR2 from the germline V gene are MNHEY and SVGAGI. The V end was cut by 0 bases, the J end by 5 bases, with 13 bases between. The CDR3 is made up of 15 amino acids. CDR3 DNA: TGTGCCAGCAGTTACTCGAATCGGGGGAGGACTGAAGCTTTCTTT. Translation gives CASSYSNRGRTEAFF.

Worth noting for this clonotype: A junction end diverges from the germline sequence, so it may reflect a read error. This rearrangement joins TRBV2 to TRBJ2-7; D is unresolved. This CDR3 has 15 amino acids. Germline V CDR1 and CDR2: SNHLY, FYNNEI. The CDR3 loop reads CAGSEAPQKTYEQYF. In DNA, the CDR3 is TGTGCCGGCAGTGAAGCGCCCCAGAAGACCTACGAGCAGTACTTC.